These 27 T cell receptor beta chains originate from one sample sequenced in a study of T cells in Graves' hyperthyroidism and ophthalmopathy. Amplification targeted TCR beta CDR3 regions from RNA transcripts. With the HTBI primer set, the TCR CDR3 went through a first round of RT-PCR. TCRdb re-derived calls from the multiplex PCR reads in MiXCR, one entry per CDR3 protein. The sample has about 640,000 distinct CDR3 sequences, around 15% seen once. The sequenced material came from blood. The receptors stem from a woman between 45 and 60 years old with Graves' ophthalmopathy.

The V gene is TRBV12-3 or TRBV12-4, the J gene TRBJ1-1, with D uncertain. The length of the CDR3 is 15 residues. Between the trimmed V and J ends, which lost 8 bases and 4 bases, there was a span of 20 bases. The CDR3 loop reads CASSYLPGSSTEAFF. CDR3 DNA: TGTGCCAGCTCCTATTTGCCGGGAAGTAGCACTGAAGCTTTCTTT.

The chain carries TRBV9 and TRBJ2-1, with TRBD2 matching 10 bases. CDR1 and CDR2 (germline): SGDLS, YYNGEE. Germline trimming cut 3 bases from V and 4 bases from J; bases unmatched to any gene: 4. CDR3 length: 15 residues. CDR3 protein: CASSASGRGYNEQFF. CDR3 sequence (DNA): TGTGCCAGCAGCGCCAGCGGGAGGGGATACAATGAGCAGTTCTTC. Together with reference TRBV9 and TRBJ2-1, the CDR3 gives the full variable domain: DSGVTQTPKHLITATGQRVTLRCSPRSGDLSVYWYQQSLDQGLQFLIQYYNGEERAKGNILERFSAQQFPDLHSELNLSSLELGDSALYFCASSASGRGYNEQFFGPGTRLTVL.

As concerns this clonotype: A much larger clone differs from this one at a single base, so this may be a read error. The CDR3 DNA follows: TGTGCCAGCAGCCCCGTATCCCATGGGACAAGTGGCCACACCTTC. It yields the protein CASSPVSHGTSGHTF. The chain links TRBV7-8 to TRBJ1-2, with D maybe TRBD1 (6 bases). Germline CDR1 and CDR2: SGHVS and FQNEAQ. The CDR3 sequence is 15 residues long.

This clonotype has more than one count but fewer than ten. This chain links TRBV4-2 with TRBJ2-5; maybe TRBD2 (6 bases). The CDR3 loop spans 16 amino acids. The germline gives CDR1 LGHNA, CDR2 YNFKEQ. Trimming took off 4 bases at V and 4 bases at J, with 19 bases between the two ends. The CDR3 DNA reads as TGTGCCAGCAGCCCAGAGACCGGGAGTTTGGGAGAGACCCAGTACTTC. As protein: CASSPETGSLGETQYF.

This clonotype was observed at least ten times. The gene calls are TRBV27 and TRBJ2-5, with 9 bases aligning to TRBD1. The CDR3 is made up of 17 amino acids. The V gene end was trimmed by 5 bases and the J gene end by 5 bases; junction bases not matched to a gene: 15. Germline loops: CDR1 MNHEY, CDR2 SMNVEV (reference sequence). The CDR3 bases are TGTGCCAGCAGTACCCTCCGACAGGGGGGTATCGGGGAGACCCAGTACTTC. Translated, it gives CASSTLRQGGIGETQYF.

The sample holds many counts of this clonotype. This chain links TRBV13 with TRBJ1-3; D gene ambiguous. V lost 1 base and J lost 4, with 5 bases in between. CDR3 length equals 13 residues. The germline CDR1 and CDR2 sequences are PRHDT and FYEKMQ (reference sequence). CDR3 loop: CASSLARGNTIYF. CDR3 nucleotides: TGTGCCAGCAGCTTAGCCAGGGGAAACACCATATATTTT.

The DNA for the CDR3 is TGTGCCAGCAGAAAAGGGAATACGCAGTATTTT. Protein: CASRKGNTQYF. The chain carries TRBV9 and TRBJ2-3, with D hard to call. Germline CDR1 is SGDLS and CDR2 is YYNGEE. V lost 5 bases and J lost 7, with 8 bases in between. The CDR3 loop spans 11 amino acids. Together with reference TRBV9 and TRBJ2-3, the CDR3 gives the full variable domain: DSGVTQTPKHLITATGQRVTLRCSPRSGDLSVYWYQQSLDQGLQFLIQYYNGEERAKGNILERFSAQQFPDLHSELNLSSLELGDSALYFCASRKGNTQYFGPGTRLTVL.

This clonotype was seen ten or more times. The chain uses TRBV11-3 and TRBJ2-3; tentatively, D is TRBD2 (5 bases). This CDR3 has 15 amino acids. Germline V gene lookup returns CDR1 SGHNT and CDR2 YENEEA. With 3 bases removed from V and 2 bases from J, the gap between germline ends came to 12 bases. CDR3 sequence (DNA): TGTGCCAGCAGCTTCGGGCGGGTCTACACAGATACGCAGTATTTT. This encodes CASSFGRVYTDTQYF.

The V and J genes are TRBV12-3 or TRBV12-4 and TRBJ1-5; a possible D gene is TRBD1 (6 bases). The length of the CDR3 is 14 residues. The V end lost 5 bases, the J end lost 9 bases, and 17 bases lay between the germline ends. The DNA for the CDR3 is TGTGCCAGCAGTCCACAGGGAGGACGACGGCCCCAGCATTTT. Translated: CASSPQGGRRPQHF.

The CDR3 DNA sequence: TGTGCCAGCAGTTCGAGAGCGGGACTAACCTACGAGCAGTACTTC. Translating it yields CASSSRAGLTYEQYF. V gene TRBV12-3 or TRBV12-4 combines with J gene TRBJ2-7; 7 positions match TRBD2. CDR3 length: 15 amino acids. Losses at the gene ends were 4 bases for V and 2 bases for J; bases not matched to a gene: 8.

The rearrangement uses TRBV10-3 and TRBJ2-3, with D perhaps TRBD2 (6 bases). Deletions cut 10 bases from V and 0 bases from J, with 20 bases between. The CDR3 is made up of 16 amino acids. From germline, CDR1 is ENHRY and CDR2 SYGVKD. The CDR3 sequence is CATRGGPLASTDTQYF. The CDR3 DNA reads TGTGCCACCAGAGGAGGGCCCTTGGCGAGCACAGATACGCAGTATTTT.

The sample holds many counts of this clonotype. V and J are TRBV6-2 or TRBV6-3 and TRBJ1-5; 8 bases match TRBD1. The CDR3 is 16 residues long. V dropped 1 base and J dropped 2; count of bases not matched to a gene: 4. Germline assignment: CDR1 MNHEY and CDR2 SVGEGT. DNA for the CDR3: TGTGCCAGCAGTTACTTGACAGGGGTCGGCAATCAGCCCCAGCATTTT. Its protein product is CASSYLTGVGNQPQHF.

This clonotype was picked up many times. The J gene is TRBJ1-5, the V gene TRBV7-9; no reliable D call. Trimming cost V 5 bases and J 6 bases, with 8 bases left between them. Germline V gene lookup returns CDR1 SEHNR and CDR2 FQNEAQ (reference sequence). There are 12 residues in the CDR3. The CDR3 here is CASSEGSQPQHF. The CDR3 nucleotides read TGTGCCAGCAGCGAAGGGAGTCAGCCCCAGCATTTT.

Ten or more counts support this clonotype. The chain couples TRBV18 to TRBJ1-1, with TRBD1 identical over 10 bases. CDR1 and CDR2 (germline): KGHSH, LQKENI. The V gene end was trimmed by 4 bases and the J gene end by 0 bases; junction bases not matched to a gene: 5. The CDR3 sequence is 16 residues long. This CDR3 reads CASSRRDRGLNTEAFF. CDR3 bases: TGTGCCAGCTCACGCCGGGACAGGGGTTTGAACACTGAAGCTTTCTTT.

The chain couples TRBV28 to TRBJ1-4; 8 bases agree with TRBD1. Germline V lookup: CDR1 MDHEN, CDR2 SYDVKM. This CDR3 spans 15 amino acids. V lost 5 bases, J lost 7 bases, and 9 bases stayed unmatched. The CDR3 here is CASSASGTGLEKLFF. CDR3 DNA: TGTGCCAGCAGTGCTTCCGGGACAGGACTTGAAAAACTGTTTTTT.

At least ten counts were recorded for this clonotype. This chain joins TRBV29-1 and TRBJ2-5; no clear D gene. Germline values: CDR1 SQVTM, CDR2 ANQGSEA. The CDR3 sequence is 13 residues long. CDR3 region: CAKRTGDQETQYF. The DNA of the CDR3 is TGCGCCAAAAGGACCGGAGACCAAGAGACCCAGTACTTC.

This clonotype was counted ten times or more. The J gene is TRBJ1-1, the V gene TRBV7-2; no reliable D call. Trimming pared 3 bases from V and 1 base from J, leaving 9 bases between. CDR1 is SGHTA and CDR2 is FQGNSA in the germline V gene. This CDR3 is 14 amino acids long. The CDR3 spells CASSFPLSNTEAFF. The DNA of the CDR3 is TGTGCCAGCAGCTTCCCACTCTCGAACACTGAAGCTTTCTTT. Full variable domain (outside the CDR3, taken from reference TRBV7-2 and TRBJ1-1): GAGVSQSPSNKVTEKGKDVELRCDPISGHTALYWYRQSLGQGLEFLIYFQGNSAPDKSGLPSDRFSAERTGGSVSTLTIQRTQQEDSAVYLCASSFPLSNTEAFFGQGTRLTVV.

This clonotype was counted at least ten times. The chain combines TRBV20-1 with TRBJ2-1, with 9 bases lining up with TRBD2. Germline CDR1 and CDR2: DFQATT and SNEGSKA (reference sequence). Trimming at V came to 2 bases and at J to 3 bases, leaving 8 bases not matched to a gene. This CDR3 spans 16 amino acids. In DNA, the CDR3 is TGCAGTGCTAGAAAGGGACTAGCAGAAATCTACAATGAGCAGTTCTTC. It is translated as CSARKGLAEIYNEQFF.

The V and J genes are TRBV20-1 and TRBJ2-7; 9 bases fit TRBD2. V lost 5 bases and J lost 4; bases outside the gene matches: 24. Per the germline V gene, CDR1 is DFQATT and CDR2 is SNEGSKA (reference sequence). The CDR3 has 19 amino acids. The CDR3: CSAPLPQRGGGRAIYEQYF. CDR3 bases: TGCAGTGCTCCCCTGCCCCAAAGGGGGGGCGGGAGGGCCATATACGAGCAGTACTTC.

This rearrangement joins TRBV20-1 to TRBJ2-2; D uncertain. The CDR3 length is 13 residues. The V gene lost 3 bases and the J gene lost 2 bases, with 7 bases spanning the gap. The germline gives CDR1 DFQATT, CDR2 SNEGSKA (reference sequence). CDR3 residues: CSARWRNTGELFF. DNA for the CDR3: TGCAGTGCTAGGTGGAGAAACACCGGGGAGCTGTTTTTT.

This clonotype was picked up many times. The J gene is TRBJ1-1, the V gene TRBV6-1; no definite D call. V lost 3 bases to trimming and J lost 0 bases, with 5 bases between them. Germline lookup yields CDR1 MNHNS and CDR2 SASEGT. This CDR3 has 13 residues. CDR3 sequence (DNA): TGTGCCAGCAGTGACAGCCTGAACACTGAAGCTTTCTTT. This translates into CASSDSLNTEAFF.

This clonotype was counted between two and nine times. J is TRBJ2-5 and V is TRBV30; 7 bases align to TRBD2. The ends lost 2 bases at V and 0 bases at J; junction bases unmatched: 6. From germline, CDR1 is GTSNPN and CDR2 SVGIG (reference sequence). The CDR3 runs to 15 residues. CDR3 nucleotide sequence: TGTGCCTGGAGTCCCGGGACTACTTACCAAGAGACCCAGTACTTC. It codes for CAWSPGTTYQETQYF.

V gene TRBV20-1 combines with J gene TRBJ1-5, with D uncertain. Germline CDR1 DFQATT, CDR2 SNEGSKA (reference sequence). The CDR3 consists of 12 residues. Trimming took off 6 bases at V and 5 bases at J, with 11 bases between the two ends. The CDR3 region has the DNA TGCAGTGCCAGGCGGCAGGATCAGCCCCAGCATTTT. As protein: CSARRQDQPQHF.

This clonotype has more than one count but fewer than ten. V is TRBV2 and J is TRBJ2-5; D may be TRBD1 (6 bases). Germline CDR1 SNHLY, CDR2 FYNNEI. Trimming cost V 6 bases and J 6 bases, with 17 bases left between them. This CDR3 comprises 14 residues. The CDR3 DNA follows: TGTGCCAGCAGATATACACAGGGTGAGAAGACCCAGTACTTC. This sequence encodes CASRYTQGEKTQYF.

This chain links TRBV25-1 with TRBJ2-3; 8 bases match TRBD1. Germline V gene sequence: CDR1 MGHDK, CDR2 SYGVNS. After removal of 5 bases from V and 3 bases from J, the junction contained 7 bases not matched to a gene. The CDR3 has 15 residues. The CDR3, as DNA: TGTGCCAGCAGTCCCCGGGACAGGTCGACAGATACGCAGTATTTT. Its protein is CASSPRDRSTDTQYF.

This sequence joins TRBV2 and TRBJ2-7, with 9 nucleotides matching TRBD2. The V gene end was trimmed by 2 bases and the J gene end by 5 bases; junction bases not matched to a gene: 10. The germline V gene encodes CDR1 SNHLY and CDR2 FYNNEI. This CDR3 has 16 amino acids. CDR3 DNA sequence: TGTGCCAGCAGTGAAAGGATAGCGGGAGCCACTGACGAGCAGTACTTC. The encoded protein is CASSERIAGATDEQYF.

This chain joins TRBV12-3 or TRBV12-4 and TRBJ1-5, with a tentative D call TRBD1 (5 bases). CDR3 length: 17 amino acids. V was cut by 4 bases and J by 0 bases, with 16 bases left in between. CDR3 region: CASSSRGGGGSNQPQHF. The CDR3 bases are TGTGCCAGCAGTTCCCGGGGGGGAGGTGGTAGCAATCAGCCCCAGCATTTT.